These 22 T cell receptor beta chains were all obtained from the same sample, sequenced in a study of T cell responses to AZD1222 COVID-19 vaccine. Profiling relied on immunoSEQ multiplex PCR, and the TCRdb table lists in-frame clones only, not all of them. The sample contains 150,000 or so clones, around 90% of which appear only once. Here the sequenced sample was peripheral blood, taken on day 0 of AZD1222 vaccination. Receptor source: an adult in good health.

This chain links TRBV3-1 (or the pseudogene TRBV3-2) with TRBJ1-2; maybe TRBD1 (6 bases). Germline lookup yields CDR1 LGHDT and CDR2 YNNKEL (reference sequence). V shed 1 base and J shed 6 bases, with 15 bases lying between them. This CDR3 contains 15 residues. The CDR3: CASSQGGTRGDGYTF. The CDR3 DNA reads TGTGCCAGCAGCCAAGGAGGGACAAGGGGGGATGGCTACACCTTC.

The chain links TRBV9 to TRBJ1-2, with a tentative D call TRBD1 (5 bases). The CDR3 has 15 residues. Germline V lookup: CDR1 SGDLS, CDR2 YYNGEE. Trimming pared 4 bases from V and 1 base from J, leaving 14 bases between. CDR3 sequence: CASSLGLGGNYGYTF. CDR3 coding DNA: TGTGCCAGCAGCCTCGGACTGGGGGGTAACTATGGCTACACCTTC. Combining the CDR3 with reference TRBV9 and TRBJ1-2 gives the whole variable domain DSGVTQTPKHLITATGQRVTLRCSPRSGDLSVYWYQQSLDQGLQFLIQYYNGEERAKGNILERFSAQQFPDLHSELNLSSLELGDSALYFCASSLGLGGNYGYTFGSGTRLTVV.

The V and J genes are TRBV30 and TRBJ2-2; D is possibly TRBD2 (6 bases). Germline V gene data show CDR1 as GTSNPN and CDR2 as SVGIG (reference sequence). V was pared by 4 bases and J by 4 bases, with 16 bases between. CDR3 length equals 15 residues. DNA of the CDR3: TGTGCCTGGACTGTTCCGGGACTGGGCACCGGGGAGCTGTTTTTT. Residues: CAWTVPGLGTGELFF.

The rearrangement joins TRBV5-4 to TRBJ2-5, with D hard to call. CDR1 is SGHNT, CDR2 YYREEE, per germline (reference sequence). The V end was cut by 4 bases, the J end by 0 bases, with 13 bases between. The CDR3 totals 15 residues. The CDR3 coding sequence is TGTGCCAGCAGCGAGGCCGATTGGTACCAAGAGACCCAGTACTTC. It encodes CASSEADWYQETQYF.

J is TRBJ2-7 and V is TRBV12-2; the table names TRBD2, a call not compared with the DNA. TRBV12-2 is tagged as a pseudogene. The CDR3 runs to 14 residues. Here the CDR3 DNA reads TGTGCAAGTCGCTTATATCTCCCCTTCTACGAGCAGTACTTC. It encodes CASRLYLPFYEQYF.

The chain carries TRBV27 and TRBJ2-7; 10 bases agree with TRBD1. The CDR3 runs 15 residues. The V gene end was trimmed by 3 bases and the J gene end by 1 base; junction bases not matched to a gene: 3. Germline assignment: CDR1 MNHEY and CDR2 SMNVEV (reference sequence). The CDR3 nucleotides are TGTGCCAGCAGTTTCGGGACAGGGGTATCCTACGAGCAGTACTTC. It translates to CASSFGTGVSYEQYF.

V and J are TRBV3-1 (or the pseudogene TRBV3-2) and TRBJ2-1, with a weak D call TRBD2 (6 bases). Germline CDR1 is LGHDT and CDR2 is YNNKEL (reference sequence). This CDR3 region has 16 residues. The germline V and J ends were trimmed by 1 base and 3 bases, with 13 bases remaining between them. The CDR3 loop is CASSQVGGMDYNEQFF. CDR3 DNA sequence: TGTGCCAGCAGCCAAGTCGGAGGGATGGACTACAATGAGCAGTTCTTC.

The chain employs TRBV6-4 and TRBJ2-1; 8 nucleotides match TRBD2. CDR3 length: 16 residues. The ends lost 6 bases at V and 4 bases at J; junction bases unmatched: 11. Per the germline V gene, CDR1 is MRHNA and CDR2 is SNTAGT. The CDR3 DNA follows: TGTGCCAGCAGCCCCCAATTGAGCGGGGGATACAATGAGCAGTTCTTC. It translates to CASSPQLSGGYNEQFF.

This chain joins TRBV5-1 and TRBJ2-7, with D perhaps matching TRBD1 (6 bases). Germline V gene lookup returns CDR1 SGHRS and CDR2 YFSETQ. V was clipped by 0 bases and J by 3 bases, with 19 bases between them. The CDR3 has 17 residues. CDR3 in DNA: TGCGCCAGCAGCTTGGGGGCCTCAGGGGAGAGGGTCTACGAGCAGTACTTC. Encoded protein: CASSLGASGERVYEQYF.

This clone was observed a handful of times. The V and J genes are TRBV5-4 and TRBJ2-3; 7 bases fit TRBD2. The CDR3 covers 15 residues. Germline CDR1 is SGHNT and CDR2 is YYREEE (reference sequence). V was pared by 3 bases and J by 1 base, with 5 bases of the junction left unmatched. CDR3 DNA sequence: TGTGCCAGCAGCTCCACTGGGGGGGGCACAGATACGCAGTATTTT. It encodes CASSSTGGGTDTQYF.

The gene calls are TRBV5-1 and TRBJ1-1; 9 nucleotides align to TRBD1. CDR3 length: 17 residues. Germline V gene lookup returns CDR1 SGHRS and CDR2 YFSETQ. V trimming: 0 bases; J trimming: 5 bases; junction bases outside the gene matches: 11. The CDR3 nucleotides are TGCGCCAGCAGCTTGGGGAGCGTCGGGACAGGGCGGACTGAAGCTTTCTTT. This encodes CASSLGSVGTGRTEAFF.

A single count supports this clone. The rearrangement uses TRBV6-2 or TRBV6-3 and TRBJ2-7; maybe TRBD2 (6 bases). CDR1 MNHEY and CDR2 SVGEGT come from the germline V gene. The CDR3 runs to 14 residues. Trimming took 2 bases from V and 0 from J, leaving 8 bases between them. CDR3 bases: TGTGCCAGCAGTTACGCGGGGAGCTCCTACGAGCAGTACTTC. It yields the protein CASSYAGSSYEQYF.

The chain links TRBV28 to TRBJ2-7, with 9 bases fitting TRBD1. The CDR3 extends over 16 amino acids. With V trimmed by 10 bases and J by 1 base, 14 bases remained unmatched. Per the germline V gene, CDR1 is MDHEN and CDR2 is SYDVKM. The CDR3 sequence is CATDFPPGTGSYEQYF. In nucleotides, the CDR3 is TGTGCCACCGATTTTCCCCCCGGGACAGGGTCCTACGAGCAGTACTTC.

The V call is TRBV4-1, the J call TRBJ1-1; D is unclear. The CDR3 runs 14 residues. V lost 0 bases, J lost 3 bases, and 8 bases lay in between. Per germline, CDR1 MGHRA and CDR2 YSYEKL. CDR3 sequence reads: CASSQDRSDTEAFF. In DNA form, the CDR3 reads TGCGCCAGCAGCCAAGATCGCAGCGACACTGAAGCTTTCTTT.

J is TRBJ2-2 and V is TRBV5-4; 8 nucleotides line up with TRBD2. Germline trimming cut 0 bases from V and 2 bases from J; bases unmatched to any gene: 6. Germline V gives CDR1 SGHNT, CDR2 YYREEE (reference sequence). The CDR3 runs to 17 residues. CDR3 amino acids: CASSLAGRDVNTGELFF. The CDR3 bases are TGTGCCAGCAGCTTGGCCGGGAGGGACGTAAACACCGGGGAGCTGTTTTTT.

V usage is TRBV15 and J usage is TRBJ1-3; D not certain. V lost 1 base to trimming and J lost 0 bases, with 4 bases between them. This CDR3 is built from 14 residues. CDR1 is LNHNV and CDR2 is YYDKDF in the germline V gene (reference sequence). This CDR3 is CATSRVLSGNTIYF. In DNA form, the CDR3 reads TGTGCCACCAGCAGAGTCCTCTCTGGAAACACCATATATTTT. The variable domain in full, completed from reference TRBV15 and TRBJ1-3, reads DAMVIQNPRYQVTQFGKPVTLSCSQTLNHNVMYWYQQKSSQAPKLLFHYYDKDFNNEADTPDNFQSRRPNTSFCFLDIRSPGLGDTAMYLCATSRVLSGNTIYFGEGSWLTVV.

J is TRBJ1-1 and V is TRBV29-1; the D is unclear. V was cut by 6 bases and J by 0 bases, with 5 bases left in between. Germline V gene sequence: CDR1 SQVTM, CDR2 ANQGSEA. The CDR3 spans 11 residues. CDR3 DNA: TGCAGCGTCCGGATGAACACTGAAGCTTTCTTT. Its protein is CSVRMNTEAFF.

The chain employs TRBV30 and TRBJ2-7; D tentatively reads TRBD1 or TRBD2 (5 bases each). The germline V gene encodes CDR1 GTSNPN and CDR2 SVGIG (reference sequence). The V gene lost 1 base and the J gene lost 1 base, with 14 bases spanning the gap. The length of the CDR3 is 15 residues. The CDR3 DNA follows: TGTGCCTGGAGTGCCCCCGGGACCGGATCCTACGAGCAGTACTTC. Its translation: CAWSAPGTGSYEQYF.

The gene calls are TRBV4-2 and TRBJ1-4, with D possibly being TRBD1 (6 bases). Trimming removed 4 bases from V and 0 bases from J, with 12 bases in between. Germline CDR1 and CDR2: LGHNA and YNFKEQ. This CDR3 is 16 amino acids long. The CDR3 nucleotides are TGTGCCAGCAGCCTAACAGGGAGTGCAACTAATGAAAAACTGTTTTTT. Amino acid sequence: CASSLTGSATNEKLFF.

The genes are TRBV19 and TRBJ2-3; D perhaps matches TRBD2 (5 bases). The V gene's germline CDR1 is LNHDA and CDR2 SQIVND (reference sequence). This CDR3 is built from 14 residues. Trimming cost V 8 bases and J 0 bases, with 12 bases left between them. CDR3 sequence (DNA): TGTGCCAGTCAGAGGGATACTAGCACAGATACGCAGTATTTT. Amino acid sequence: CASQRDTSTDTQYF.

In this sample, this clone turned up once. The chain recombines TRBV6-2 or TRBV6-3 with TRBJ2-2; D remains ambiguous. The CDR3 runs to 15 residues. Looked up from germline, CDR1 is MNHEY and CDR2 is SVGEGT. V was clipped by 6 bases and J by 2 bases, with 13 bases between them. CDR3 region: CASSPPYFNTGELFF. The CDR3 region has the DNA TGTGCCAGCAGCCCCCCTTATTTTAACACCGGGGAGCTGTTTTTT.

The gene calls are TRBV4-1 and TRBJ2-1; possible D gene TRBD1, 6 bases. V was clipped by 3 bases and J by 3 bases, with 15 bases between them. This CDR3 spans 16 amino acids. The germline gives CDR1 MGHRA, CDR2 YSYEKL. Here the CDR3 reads CASSQEGAGDYNEQFF. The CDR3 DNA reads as TGCGCCAGCAGCCAGGAAGGGGCAGGGGACTACAATGAGCAGTTCTTC.